The present T cell receptor beta chain was sequenced within a study of cytomegalovirus exposure and HLA in healthy donors. The PCR made use of 60 Vbeta and 13 Jbeta primers. Here immunoSEQ multiplex PCR was the method, and the copy in TCRdb shows in-frame clones only, minus some. The table includes roughly 150,000 clones, about 79% detected once. CDR1 is DFQATT, CDR2 SNEGSKA, per germline (reference sequence). Trimming removed 6 bases from V and 6 bases from J, with 12 bases in between. This CDR3 spans 11 amino acids. The origin of this receptor is a male donor in good health and CMV-seronegative. This chain joins TRBV20-1 and TRBJ2-7; possibly TRBD1 for D (6 bases). The material sequenced was PBMCs. CDR3 region: CSAVQGSEQYF. CDR3 nucleotide sequence: TGCAGTGCGGTACAGGGTTCCGAGCAGTACTTC.